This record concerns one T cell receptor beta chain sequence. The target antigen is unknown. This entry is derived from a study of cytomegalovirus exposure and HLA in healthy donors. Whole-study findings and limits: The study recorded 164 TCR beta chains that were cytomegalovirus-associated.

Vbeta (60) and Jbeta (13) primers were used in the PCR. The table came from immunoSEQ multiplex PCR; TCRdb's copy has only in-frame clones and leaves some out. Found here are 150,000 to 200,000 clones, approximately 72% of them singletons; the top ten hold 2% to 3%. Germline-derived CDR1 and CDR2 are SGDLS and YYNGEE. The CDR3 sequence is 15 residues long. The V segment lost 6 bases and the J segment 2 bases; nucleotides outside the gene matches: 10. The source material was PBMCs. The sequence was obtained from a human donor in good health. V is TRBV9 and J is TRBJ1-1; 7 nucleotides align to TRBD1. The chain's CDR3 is CASNREGQSNTEAFF. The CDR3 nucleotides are TGTGCCAGCAATCGCGAGGGACAGTCCAACACTGAAGCTTTCTTT. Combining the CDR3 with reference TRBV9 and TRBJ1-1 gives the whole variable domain DSGVTQTPKHLITATGQRVTLRCSPRSGDLSVYWYQQSLDQGLQFLIQYYNGEERAKGNILERFSAQQFPDLHSELNLSSLELGDSALYFCASNREGQSNTEAFFGQGTRLTVV.